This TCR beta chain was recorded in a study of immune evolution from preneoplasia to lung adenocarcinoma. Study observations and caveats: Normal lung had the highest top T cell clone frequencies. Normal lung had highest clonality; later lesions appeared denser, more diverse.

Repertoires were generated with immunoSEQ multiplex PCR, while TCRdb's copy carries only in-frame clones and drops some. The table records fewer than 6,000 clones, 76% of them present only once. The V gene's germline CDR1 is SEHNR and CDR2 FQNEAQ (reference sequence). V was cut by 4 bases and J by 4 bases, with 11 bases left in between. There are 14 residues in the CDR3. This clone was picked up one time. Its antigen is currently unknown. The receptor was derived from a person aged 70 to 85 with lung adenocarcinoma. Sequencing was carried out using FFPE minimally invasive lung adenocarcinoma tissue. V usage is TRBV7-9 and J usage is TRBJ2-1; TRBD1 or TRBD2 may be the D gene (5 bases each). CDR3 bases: TGTGCCAGCAGCTCCCGGGACCTATACAATGAGCAGTTCTTC. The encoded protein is CASSSRDLYNEQFF.